This T cell receptor beta chain is drawn from a study of blood T cell repertoires in COVID-19. Germline CDR1 MGHRA, CDR2 YSYEKL. The CDR3 has 17 residues. The V gene end was trimmed by 2 bases and the J gene end by 4 bases; junction bases not matched to a gene: 7. Participant age was about 18 to 95 years, and participants resided in about 25 US areas. Authors' analysis steps: Estimation of nucleated cell counts was performed using reference gene primer amplification. Generated by immunoSEQ multiplex PCR, the TCRdb table keeps only in-frame clones and is missing some. The V and J calls and clone size were taken over from that table, and D and trimming were inferred from the DNA. The table shows around 230,000 clones, with 87% occurring only once.

The V and J genes are TRBV4-1 and TRBJ2-7; 14 bases are shared with TRBD2. This TCR came from a man in his late teens or twenties with acute COVID-19. The sequencing input was PBMCs or T cells enriched from blood (not recorded which). The CDR3 sequence: CASSQPPGLAGEYEQYF. CDR3 nucleotide sequence: TGCGCCAGCAGCCAACCCCCGGGACTAGCGGGAGAATACGAGCAGTACTTC.